Listed below are T cell receptor beta chains from one sample, sequenced in a study of cytomegalovirus exposure and HLA in healthy donors. The assay was immunoSEQ multiplex PCR, and TCRdb's table has in-frame clones only and misses some. Altogether under 150,000 clones are present, 70% to 90% being singletons, with the ten largest covering around 10%. The specimen was PBMCs. These receptors originate from a man younger than 35 in good health and CMV-seropositive. CDR3s include the opening cysteine and the closing phenylalanine or tryptophan. Fields, in order: CDR3 DNA, CDR3 protein, J gene, V gene, D gene, clone size. The D gene is left open where the match is weak. Only some rows state a clone size, as once, few, many or a class for expanded clones.

CDR3nt: TGTGCCATCTCCACAGACAGGGGTGGTAATCAGCCCCAGCATTTT
CDR3aa: CAISTDRGGNQPQHF
j_gene: TRBJ1-5
v_gene: TRBV10-3
d_gene: TRBD1
abundance: few

CDR3nt: TGTGCCAGCAGTTACTTCGGGACAGGTAGAGACTACACCTTC
CDR3aa: CASSYFGTGRDYTF
j_gene: TRBJ1-2
v_gene: TRBV6-5
d_gene: TRBD1
abundance: -

CDR3nt: TGTGCCAGCAGCCCCGGACAGTTGCAGGGGGAGCAGTACTTC
CDR3aa: CASSPGQLQGEQYF
j_gene: TRBJ2-7
v_gene: TRBV9
d_gene: -
abundance: -

CDR3nt: TGTGCCAGCAGCGTAACAGGGGCGCTCGGCTACACCTTC
CDR3aa: CASSVTGALGYTF
j_gene: TRBJ1-2
v_gene: TRBV9
d_gene: TRBD1
abundance: -

CDR3nt: TGCGCCAGCAGCCAAACTCCCGGGACAGGGGGTTCCCTGGAGACCCAGTACTTC
CDR3aa: CASSQTPGTGGSLETQYF
j_gene: TRBJ2-5
v_gene: TRBV4-1
d_gene: TRBD1
abundance: -

CDR3nt: TGTGCCAGCAGCTTAGCGAGGATCAGCGGGGAGGAAAAACTGTTTTTT
CDR3aa: CASSLARISGEEKLFF
j_gene: TRBJ1-4
v_gene: TRBV7-9
d_gene: -
abundance: -

CDR3nt: TGTGCCAGCAGCTTAGGAGGGAGGGCCACCAATGAGCAGTTCTTC
CDR3aa: CASSLGGRATNEQFF
j_gene: TRBJ2-1
v_gene: TRBV11-3
d_gene: TRBD2
abundance: once

CDR3nt: TGCGCCAGCAGCTTGTACCTAGCGGGCGGCGGGGAGCTGTTTTTT
CDR3aa: CASSLYLAGGGELFF
j_gene: TRBJ2-2
v_gene: TRBV5-1
d_gene: TRBD2
abundance: -

CDR3nt: TGCAGCGTTGGAGGACAGCCAGAGACCCAGTACTTC
CDR3aa: CSVGGQPETQYF
j_gene: TRBJ2-5
v_gene: TRBV29-1
d_gene: -
abundance: -

CDR3nt: TGTGCCAGCAGTCGGGGGGGAGGGTCTGATCACGAGCAGTACTTC
CDR3aa: CASSRGGGSDHEQYF
j_gene: TRBJ2-7
v_gene: TRBV6-1
d_gene: TRBD2
abundance: -

CDR3nt: TGTGCCAGCAGCTTAGACAGCCGGGAGCTGTTTTTT
CDR3aa: CASSLDSRELFF
j_gene: TRBJ2-2
v_gene: TRBV7-9
d_gene: -
abundance: -

CDR3nt: TGTGCCAGCAGTTTATGGTTTGGGACTAGCACCTACAATGAGCAGTTCTTC
CDR3aa: CASSLWFGTSTYNEQFF
j_gene: TRBJ2-1
v_gene: TRBV27
d_gene: TRBD2
abundance: -